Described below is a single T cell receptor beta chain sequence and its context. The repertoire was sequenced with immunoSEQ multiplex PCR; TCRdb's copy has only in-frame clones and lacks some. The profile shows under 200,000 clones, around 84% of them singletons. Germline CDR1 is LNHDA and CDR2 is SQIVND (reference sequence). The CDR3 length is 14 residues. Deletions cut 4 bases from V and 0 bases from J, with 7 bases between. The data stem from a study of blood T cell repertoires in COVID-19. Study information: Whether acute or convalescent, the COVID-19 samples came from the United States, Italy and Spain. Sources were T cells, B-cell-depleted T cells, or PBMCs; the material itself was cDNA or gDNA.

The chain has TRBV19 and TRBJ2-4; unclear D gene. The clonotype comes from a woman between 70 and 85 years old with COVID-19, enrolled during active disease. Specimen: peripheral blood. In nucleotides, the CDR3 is TGTGCCAGTAGTACCACAGTAGCCAAAAACATTCAGTACTTC. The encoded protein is CASSTTVAKNIQYF.